A single sample is the source of the 2 T cell receptor beta chains below, sequenced in a study of cytomegalovirus exposure and HLA in healthy donors (dated by TCRdb to about 2017). Libraries came from the immunoSEQ multiplex PCR assay. For the multiplex PCR, a mixture combining 60 forward primers for TCR Vbeta segments and 13 reverse primers for TCR Jbeta segments was used. TCRdb took over this immuneACCESS table, retaining in-frame rearrangements with V and J assigned. Such tables are incomplete; in checked studies, under half of the missing clones stem from an unresolved V gene, and the remainder is unexplained. The sample data list 100,000 to 150,000 clones, and roughly 88% of these were observed just once. Jointly, the top ten make up just under 3% of the sample. Sequencing input: PBMCs. The receptors come from a woman between 18 and 30 years old in good health and CMV-seropositive.

J is TRBJ1-1 and V is TRBV29-1; TRBD1 agrees at 8 bases. The CDR3 has 15 residues. J lost 1 base, V lost 2 bases, and 6 bases had no gene match. CDR1 SQVTM and CDR2 ANQGSEA come from the germline V gene. CDR3 residues: CSVESTGGSNTEAFF. CDR3 nucleotides: TGCAGCGTTGAAAGTACAGGGGGATCGAACACTGAAGCTTTCTTT.

V gene TRBV7-8 combines with J gene TRBJ2-5; D perhaps matches TRBD2 (5 bases). CDR1 SGHVS and CDR2 FQNEAQ come from the germline V gene. V was shortened by 1 base and J by 3 bases, with 9 bases between the two germline ends. The CDR3 loop spans 14 amino acids. CDR3: CASSLGAGEETQYF. The CDR3 DNA reads as TGTGCCAGCAGCTTAGGCGCCGGGGAAGAGACCCAGTACTTC.